A single sample gave rise to the 18 T cell receptor beta chains below, sequenced in a study of T-cell reconstitution after alpha-beta-depleted transplantation in children. A library of TCRbeta sequences, prepared with unique molecular identifiers, was generated. From the PCR reads, TCRdb called clonotypes with MiXCR, one entry per CDR3 protein. The sample has some 600,000 distinct CDR3 sequences, 13% seen once. Sequencing was performed on PBMCs, mostly from graft donor cells, taken 360 days after TCRalphabeta/CD19-depleted stem cell transplant. The receptors were gathered from a male patient between 5 and 17 years old who had a stem cell transplant for acute myeloid leukemia, so the T cells may come from the graft donor.

In this sample, this clonotype turned up a few times. J is TRBJ1-5 and V is TRBV12-3 or TRBV12-4; 9 bases align to TRBD1. Trimming removed 5 bases from V and 3 bases from J; junction bases left unmatched: 8. The CDR3 runs 16 residues. The CDR3 region is CASSRRTGDTNQPQHF. CDR3 nucleotide sequence: TGTGCCAGCAGTCGACGGACAGGGGACACCAATCAGCCCCAGCATTTT.

The genes are TRBV20-1 and TRBJ2-5; no firm D call. The CDR3 has 14 residues. V lost 3 bases, J lost 4 bases, and 15 bases lay in between. Germline values: CDR1 DFQATT, CDR2 SNEGSKA (reference sequence). The CDR3, as DNA: TGCAGTGCTAGTTTCCTCTCCTGGGTAGAGACCCAGTACTTC. Its translation: CSASFLSWVETQYF.

This clonotype was seen more than once but under ten times. The V call is TRBV21-1, the J call TRBJ2-1; TRBD1 reflects the table's D call only, with no check against the DNA. TRBV21-1 is noted as a pseudogene. The CDR3 has 9 residues. The CDR3 loop is CAFAPFQFF. In nucleotides, the CDR3 is TGTGCCTTCGCCCCTTTCCAGTTCTTC.

As DNA, the CDR3 is TGTGCCAGCAGCTTTTGGACAGGGGGCGTCAATCAGCCCCAGCATTTT. Its protein is CASSFWTGGVNQPQHF. The V call is TRBV7-3, the J call TRBJ1-5; 11 nucleotides line up with TRBD1. The germline gives CDR1 SGHTA, CDR2 FQGTGA. The CDR3 extends over 16 amino acids. J gave up 3 bases and V 3 bases, and 4 bases lay outside the gene matches.

This clonotype turned up a few times. The chain links TRBV11-2 to TRBJ2-7, with 8 bases identical to TRBD2. Per germline, CDR1 SGHAT and CDR2 FQNNGV. CDR3 length: 15 amino acids. With V trimmed by 0 bases and J by 2 bases, 3 bases remained unmatched. The CDR3, as DNA: TGTGCCAGCAGCTTAGAACTAGCGGTAACCTACGAGCAGTACTTC. Amino acids: CASSLELAVTYEQYF.

This clonotype was seen many times. The rearrangement links TRBV7-2 to TRBJ2-5; the D is unclear. The CDR3 is 14 amino acids. CDR1 is SGHTA and CDR2 is FQGNSA in the germline V gene. The V end lost 1 base, the J end lost 5 bases, and 11 bases lay between the germline ends. The CDR3 DNA is TGTGCCAGCAGCTTAGATGTGGCCCGGGAGACCCAGTACTTC. Its translation is CASSLDVARETQYF.

This clonotype was counted ten times or more. This sequence joins TRBV29-1 and TRBJ2-3; no clear D. CDR1 is SQVTM and CDR2 is ANQGSEA in the germline V gene. The CDR3 spans 15 residues. V was clipped by 1 base and J by 4 bases, with 15 bases between them. CDR3 protein: CSVEGASSGPDTQYF. DNA of the CDR3: TGCAGCGTTGAAGGTGCTTCTAGTGGCCCAGATACGCAGTATTTT.

This clonotype was detected many times. CDR3 loop: CASSSAGGSYEQFF. In DNA form, the CDR3 reads TGCGCCAGCAGCTCCGCGGGCGGGAGCTATGAGCAGTTCTTC. The J gene is TRBJ2-1, the V gene TRBV5-1, with TRBD2 matching over 7 bases. The germline gives CDR1 SGHRS, CDR2 YFSETQ. The CDR3 is 14 residues long. The junction had 8 bases not matched to a gene; V was cut back by 3 bases and J by 8 bases.

The chain couples TRBV20-1 to TRBJ2-1, with 9 bases matching TRBD2. The V and J ends lost 4 bases and 8 bases, in that order; junction bases with no gene match: 9. Germline V gene sequence: CDR1 DFQATT, CDR2 SNEGSKA (reference sequence). The CDR3 loop spans 14 amino acids. This chain's CDR3 is CSATDSGSFYEQFF. The CDR3 nucleotides read TGCAGTGCTACAGATAGCGGGAGCTTCTATGAGCAGTTCTTC.

V is TRBV23-1 and J is TRBJ2-1, with 10 bases lining up with TRBD1. TRBV23-1 is an open reading frame whose function is uncertain. This CDR3 has 16 amino acids. The V and J ends lost 3 bases and 7 bases, in that order; junction bases with no gene match: 9. CDR3 sequence reads: CASSHPTGGKWNEQFF. The CDR3 DNA reads as TGCGCCAGCAGTCACCCGACAGGGGGCAAGTGGAATGAGCAGTTCTTC.

The chain has TRBV4-2 and TRBJ2-4; 12 nucleotides align to TRBD2. Looked up from germline, CDR1 is LGHNA and CDR2 is YNFKEQ. After removal of 0 bases from V and 1 base from J, the junction contained 4 bases not matched to a gene. CDR3 length: 18 amino acids. In DNA form, the CDR3 reads TGTGCCAGCAGCCAAGATAGAACTAGCGGGAGGGCCAAAAACATTCAGTACTTC. It encodes CASSQDRTSGRAKNIQYF.

This clonotype was observed a handful of times. The rearrangement links TRBV19 to TRBJ2-1, with TRBD1 as a possible D gene (5 bases). The CDR3 extends over 16 amino acids. Germline CDR1 is LNHDA and CDR2 is SQIVND (reference sequence). The V end was cut by 3 bases, the J end by 8 bases, with 20 bases between. The CDR3 bases are TGTGCCAGTAGTATTTGGCGCAGGGCCCTCCCCTATGAGCAGTTCTTC. It codes for CASSIWRRALPYEQFF.

As regards this clonotype: At one of its ends the junction is not consistent with the germline gene, which may arise from a read error. The chain combines TRBV20-1 with TRBJ2-1; maybe TRBD2 (6 bases). The CDR3 spans 17 residues. Per the germline V gene, CDR1 is DFQATT and CDR2 is SNEGSKA (reference sequence). CDR3 protein: CCARAVWGRSSYNEQFF. In DNA, the CDR3 is TGCTGTGCTAGAGCGGTTTGGGGGAGGAGCTCCTACAATGAGCAGTTCTTC.

This clonotype was detected a few times. This sequence joins TRBV4-3 and TRBJ1-4, with 8 bases that match TRBD1. The junction had 7 bases not matched to a gene; V was cut back by 3 bases and J by 7 bases. CDR3 length equals 15 residues. Germline V gene data show CDR1 as LGHNA and CDR2 as YSLEER. The CDR3 reads CASSQTTGVREKLFF. DNA of the CDR3: TGCGCCAGCAGCCAGACGACAGGGGTGCGTGAAAAACTGTTTTTT.

This clonotype appeared a few times. The rearrangement uses TRBV7-2 and TRBJ2-1; a possible D gene is TRBD2 (6 bases). Trimming cost V 5 bases and J 8 bases, with 16 bases left between them. From germline, CDR1 is SGHTA and CDR2 FQGNSA. The CDR3 is 14 amino acids. The CDR3 nucleotides read TGTGCCAGCAGCCCGGTCTCGTGGGGGGATGAGCAGTTCTTC. It yields the protein CASSPVSWGDEQFF.

The table lists this clonotype with a few counts. This chain uses TRBV6-2 or TRBV6-3 with TRBJ2-7, with D unclear. The CDR3 consists of 14 residues. Germline loops: CDR1 MNHEY, CDR2 SVGEGT. V was pared by 0 bases and J by 2 bases, with 8 bases between. The DNA for the CDR3 is TGTGCCAGCAGTTACTCCGCGGTTACCTACGAGCAGTACTTC. This encodes CASSYSAVTYEQYF.

Only a few counts were recorded for this clonotype. The V call is TRBV6-1, the J call TRBJ1-5; 9 bases match TRBD1. The CDR3 contains 14 residues. The ends lost 5 bases at V and 4 bases at J; junction bases unmatched: 3. Germline values: CDR1 MNHNS, CDR2 SASEGT. CDR3 region: CASSKQGANQPQHF. As DNA, the CDR3 is TGTGCCAGCAGTAAACAGGGGGCAAATCAGCCCCAGCATTTT.

V usage is TRBV19 and J usage is TRBJ2-1, with no clear D. This CDR3 is 15 amino acids long. The V end was cut by 3 bases, the J end by 0 bases, with 9 bases between. The germline CDR1 and CDR2 sequences are LNHDA and SQIVND (reference sequence). The CDR3 is CASSISRSSYNEQFF. As DNA, the CDR3 is TGTGCCAGTAGTATCAGCCGTAGCTCCTACAATGAGCAGTTCTTC.